This TCR beta chain emerged from a study of blood T cells in healthy people across ages. Regarding the study as a whole: In long-lived donors, naive CD4+ cell counts and diversity exceeded those of aged donors. Researchers report that TCR beta diversity correlated strongly with naive T cell percentage.

Per individual sample, total RNA of at least 6 micrograms was extracted. Using a J-beta primer mix together with a sample-barcoded 5' primer, a second PCR was run for about 6 to 12 cycles. Each CDR3 protein gets one entry after TCRdb re-called the 5' RACE reads with MiXCR. The sample lists approximately 800,000 distinct CDR3 sequences, about 62% occurring once. This clonotype was recorded at least ten times. What it recognizes is unknown. This sequence was found in a man aged 25 to 45 in good health. The specimen was blood.

CDR3 sequence reads: CASSQAMTGKYGYTF. The CDR3 DNA follows: TGTGCCAGCAGCCAGGCCATGACAGGCAAATATGGCTACACCTTC. V gene TRBV3-1 combines with J gene TRBJ1-2, with D perhaps TRBD1 (6 bases). Looked up from germline, CDR1 is LGHDT and CDR2 is YNNKEL (reference sequence). The V end was cut by 3 bases, the J end by 5 bases, with 16 bases between. The CDR3 sequence is 15 residues long.